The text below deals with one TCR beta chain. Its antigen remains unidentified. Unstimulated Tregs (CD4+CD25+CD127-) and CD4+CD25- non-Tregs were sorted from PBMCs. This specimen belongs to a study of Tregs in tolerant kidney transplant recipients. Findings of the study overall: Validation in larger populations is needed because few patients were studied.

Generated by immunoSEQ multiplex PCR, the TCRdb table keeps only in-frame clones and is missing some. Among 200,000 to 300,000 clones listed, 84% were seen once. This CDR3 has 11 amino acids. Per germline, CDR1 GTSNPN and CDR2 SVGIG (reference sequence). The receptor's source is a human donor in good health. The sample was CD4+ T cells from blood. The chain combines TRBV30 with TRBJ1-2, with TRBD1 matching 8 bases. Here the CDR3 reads CAQDRDYGYTF. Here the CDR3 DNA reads TGTGCACAGGACAGGGACTATGGCTACACCTTC.